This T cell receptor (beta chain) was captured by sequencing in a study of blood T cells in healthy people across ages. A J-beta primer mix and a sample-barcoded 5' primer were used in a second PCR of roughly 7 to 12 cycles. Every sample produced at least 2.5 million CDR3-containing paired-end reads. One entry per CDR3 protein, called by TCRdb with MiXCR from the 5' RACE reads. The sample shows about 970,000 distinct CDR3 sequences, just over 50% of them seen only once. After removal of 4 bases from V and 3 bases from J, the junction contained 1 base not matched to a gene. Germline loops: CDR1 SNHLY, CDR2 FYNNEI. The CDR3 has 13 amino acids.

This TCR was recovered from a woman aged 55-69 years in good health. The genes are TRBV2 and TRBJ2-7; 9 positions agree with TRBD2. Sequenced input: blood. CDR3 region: CASSGLAVYEQYF. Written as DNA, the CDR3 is TGTGCCAGCAGTGGACTAGCGGTCTACGAGCAGTACTTC.